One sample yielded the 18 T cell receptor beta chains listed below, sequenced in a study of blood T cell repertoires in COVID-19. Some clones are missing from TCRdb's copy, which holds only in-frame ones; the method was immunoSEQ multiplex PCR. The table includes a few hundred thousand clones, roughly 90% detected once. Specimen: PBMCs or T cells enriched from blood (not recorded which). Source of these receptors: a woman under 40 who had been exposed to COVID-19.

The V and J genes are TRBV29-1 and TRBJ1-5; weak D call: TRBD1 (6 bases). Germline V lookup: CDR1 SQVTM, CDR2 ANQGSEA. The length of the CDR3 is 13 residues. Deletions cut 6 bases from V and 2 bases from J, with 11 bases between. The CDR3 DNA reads TGCAGCGTCGTACAGGGAGGCAATCAGCCCCAGCATTTT. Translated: CSVVQGGNQPQHF.

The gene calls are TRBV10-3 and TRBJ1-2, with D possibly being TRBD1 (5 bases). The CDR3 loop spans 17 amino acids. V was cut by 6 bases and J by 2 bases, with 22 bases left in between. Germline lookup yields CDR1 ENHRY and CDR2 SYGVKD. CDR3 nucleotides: TGTGCCATCAGGTCGTCGGTGGGGCAGGGTGAGAACTATGGCTACACCTTC. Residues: CAIRSSVGQGENYGYTF.

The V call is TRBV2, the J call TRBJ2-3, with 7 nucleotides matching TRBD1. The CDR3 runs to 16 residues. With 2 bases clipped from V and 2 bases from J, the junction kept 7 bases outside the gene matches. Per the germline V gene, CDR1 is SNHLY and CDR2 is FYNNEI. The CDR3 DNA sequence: TGTGCCAGCAGTGAATGGTGGGACAGCTTCACAGATACGCAGTATTTT. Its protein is CASSEWWDSFTDTQYF.

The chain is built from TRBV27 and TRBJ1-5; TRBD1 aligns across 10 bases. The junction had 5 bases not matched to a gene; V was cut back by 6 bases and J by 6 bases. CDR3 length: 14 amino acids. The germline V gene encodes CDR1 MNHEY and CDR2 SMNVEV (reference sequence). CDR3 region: CASSPGQGIQPQHF. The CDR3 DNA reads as TGTGCCAGCAGCCCGGGACAGGGGATTCAGCCCCAGCATTTT.

This CDR3 is CASSSSPLTEAFF. CDR3 in DNA: TGTGCCAGCAGTTCGTCCCCGTTGACTGAAGCTTTCTTT. The rearrangement joins TRBV7-3 to TRBJ1-1, with D unresolved. This CDR3 contains 13 residues. Germline V gene sequence: CDR1 SGHTA, CDR2 FQGTGA. V dropped 6 bases and J dropped 5 bases, with 13 bases sitting between them. The entire variable domain, with the rest obtained from reference TRBV7-3 and TRBJ1-1, is as follows: GAGVSQTPSNKVTEKGKYVELRCDPISGHTALYWYRQSLGQGPEFLIYFQGTGAADDSGLPNDRFFAVRPEGSVSTLKIQRTERGDSAVYLCASSSSPLTEAFFGQGTRLTVV.

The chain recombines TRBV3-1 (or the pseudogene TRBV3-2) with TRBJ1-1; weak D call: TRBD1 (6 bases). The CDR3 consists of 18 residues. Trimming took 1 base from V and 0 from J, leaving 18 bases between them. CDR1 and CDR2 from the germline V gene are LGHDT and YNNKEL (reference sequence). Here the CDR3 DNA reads TGTGCCAGCAGCCAAGTCCGGGACACTACTTTCATGAACACTGAAGCTTTCTTT. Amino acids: CASSQVRDTTFMNTEAFF.

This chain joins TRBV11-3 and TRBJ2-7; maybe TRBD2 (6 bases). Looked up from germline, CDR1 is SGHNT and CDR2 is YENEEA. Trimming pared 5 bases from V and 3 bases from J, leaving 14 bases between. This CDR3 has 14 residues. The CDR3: CASSPRTIDYEQYF. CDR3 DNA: TGTGCCAGCAGCCCAAGGACTATCGACTACGAGCAGTACTTC.

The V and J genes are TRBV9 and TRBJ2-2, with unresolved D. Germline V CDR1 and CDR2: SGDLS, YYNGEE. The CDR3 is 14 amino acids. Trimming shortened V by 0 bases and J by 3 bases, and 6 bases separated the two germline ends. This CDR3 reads CASSVERDTGELFF. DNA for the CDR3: TGTGCCAGCAGCGTAGAGCGCGACACCGGGGAGCTGTTTTTT.

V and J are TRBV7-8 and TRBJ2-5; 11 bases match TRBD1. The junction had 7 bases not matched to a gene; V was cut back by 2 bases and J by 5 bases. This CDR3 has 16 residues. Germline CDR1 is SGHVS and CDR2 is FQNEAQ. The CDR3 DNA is TGTGCCAGCAGCTTACCGGGACAGGGGGGCTGGGAGACCCAGTACTTC. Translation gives CASSLPGQGGWETQYF. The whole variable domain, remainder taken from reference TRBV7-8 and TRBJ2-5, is GAGVSQSPRYKVAKRGQDVALRCDPISGHVSLFWYQQALGQGPEFLTYFQNEAQLDKSGLPSDRFFAERPEGSVSTLKIQRTQQEDSAVYLCASSLPGQGGWETQYFGPGTRLLVL.

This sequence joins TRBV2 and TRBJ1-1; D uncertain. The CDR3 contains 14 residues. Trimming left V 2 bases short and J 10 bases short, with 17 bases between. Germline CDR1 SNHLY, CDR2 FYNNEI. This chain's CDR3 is CASSEFGIWRLAFF. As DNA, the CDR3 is TGTGCCAGCAGTGAATTTGGAATCTGGCGGCTAGCTTTCTTT.

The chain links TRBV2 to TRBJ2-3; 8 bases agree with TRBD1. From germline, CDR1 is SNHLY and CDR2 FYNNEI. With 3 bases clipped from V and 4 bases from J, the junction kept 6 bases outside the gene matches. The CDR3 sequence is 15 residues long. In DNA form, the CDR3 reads TGTGCCAGCAGTGAGCCAGGGGGCCCCCCAGATACGCAGTATTTT. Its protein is CASSEPGGPPDTQYF.

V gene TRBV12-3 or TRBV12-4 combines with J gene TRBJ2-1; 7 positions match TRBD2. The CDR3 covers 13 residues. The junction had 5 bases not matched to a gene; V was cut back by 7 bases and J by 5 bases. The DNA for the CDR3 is TGTGCCAGCATCCCCGGGGGGAACAATGAGCAGTTCTTC. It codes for CASIPGGNNEQFF.

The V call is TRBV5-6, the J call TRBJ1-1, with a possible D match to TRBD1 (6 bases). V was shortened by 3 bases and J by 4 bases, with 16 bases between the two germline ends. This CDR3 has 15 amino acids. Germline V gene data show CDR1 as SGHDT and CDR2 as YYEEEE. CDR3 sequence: CASSSGGAGSTEAFF. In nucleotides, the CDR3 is TGTGCCAGCAGCTCGGGGGGCGCCGGGAGCACTGAAGCTTTCTTT. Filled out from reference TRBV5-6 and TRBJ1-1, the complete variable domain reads DAGVTQSPTHLIKTRGQQVTLRCSPKSGHDTVSWYQQALGQGPQFIFQYYEEEERQRGNFPDRFSGHQFPNYSSELNVNALLLGDSALYLCASSSGGAGSTEAFFGQGTRLTVV.

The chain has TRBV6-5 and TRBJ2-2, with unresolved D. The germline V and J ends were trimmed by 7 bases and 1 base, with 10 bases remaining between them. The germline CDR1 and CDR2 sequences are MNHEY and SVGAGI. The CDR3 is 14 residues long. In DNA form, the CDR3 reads TGTGCCAGCATTTTAGTCGGGAACACCGGGGAGCTGTTTTTT. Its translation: CASILVGNTGELFF.

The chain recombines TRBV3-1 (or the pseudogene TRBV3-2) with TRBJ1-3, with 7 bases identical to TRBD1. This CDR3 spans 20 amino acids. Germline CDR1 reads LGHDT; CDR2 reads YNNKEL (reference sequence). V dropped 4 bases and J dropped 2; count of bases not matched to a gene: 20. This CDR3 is CASSRKPGQSAVWPGNTIYF. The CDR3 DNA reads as TGTGCCAGCAGCCGAAAGCCGGGACAGTCCGCGGTTTGGCCTGGAAACACCATATATTTT.

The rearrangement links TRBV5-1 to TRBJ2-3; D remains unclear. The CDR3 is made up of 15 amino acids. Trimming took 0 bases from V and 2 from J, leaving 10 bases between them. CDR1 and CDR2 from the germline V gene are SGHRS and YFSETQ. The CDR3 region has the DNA TGCGCCAGCAGCTTGGGTGGCGGATTCACAGATACGCAGTATTTT. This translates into CASSLGGGFTDTQYF. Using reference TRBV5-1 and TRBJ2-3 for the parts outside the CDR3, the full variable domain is KAGVTQTPRYLIKTRGQQVTLSCSPISGHRSVSWYQQTPGQGLQFLFEYFSETQRNKGNFPGRFSGRQFSNSRSEMNVSTLELGDSALYLCASSLGGGFTDTQYFGPGTRLTVL.

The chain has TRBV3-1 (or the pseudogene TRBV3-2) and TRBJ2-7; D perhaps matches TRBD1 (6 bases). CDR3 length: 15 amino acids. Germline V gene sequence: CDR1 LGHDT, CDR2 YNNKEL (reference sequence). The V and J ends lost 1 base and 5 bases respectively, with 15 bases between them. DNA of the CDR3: TGTGCCAGCAGCCAAGTGTTGGGGGCCGACCACGAGCAGTACTTC. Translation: CASSQVLGADHEQYF.

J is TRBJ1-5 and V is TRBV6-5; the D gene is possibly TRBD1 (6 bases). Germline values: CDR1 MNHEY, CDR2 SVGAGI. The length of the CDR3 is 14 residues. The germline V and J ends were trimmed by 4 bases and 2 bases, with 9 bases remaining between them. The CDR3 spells CASSSAGGNQPQHF. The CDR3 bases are TGTGCCAGCAGTTCCGCAGGGGGCAATCAGCCCCAGCATTTT.